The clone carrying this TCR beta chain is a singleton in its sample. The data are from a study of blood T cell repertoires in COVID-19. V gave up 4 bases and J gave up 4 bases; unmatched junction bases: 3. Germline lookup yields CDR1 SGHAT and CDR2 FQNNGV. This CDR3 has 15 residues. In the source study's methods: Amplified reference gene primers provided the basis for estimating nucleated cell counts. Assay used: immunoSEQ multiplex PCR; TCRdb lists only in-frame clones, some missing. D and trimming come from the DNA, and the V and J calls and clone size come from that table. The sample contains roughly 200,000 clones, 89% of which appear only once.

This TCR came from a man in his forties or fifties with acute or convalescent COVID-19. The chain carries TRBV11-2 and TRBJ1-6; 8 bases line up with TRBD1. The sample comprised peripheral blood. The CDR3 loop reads CASSSRGLYNSPLHF. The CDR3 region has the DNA TGTGCCAGCAGCTCCAGGGGGCTTTATAATTCACCCCTCCACTTT.